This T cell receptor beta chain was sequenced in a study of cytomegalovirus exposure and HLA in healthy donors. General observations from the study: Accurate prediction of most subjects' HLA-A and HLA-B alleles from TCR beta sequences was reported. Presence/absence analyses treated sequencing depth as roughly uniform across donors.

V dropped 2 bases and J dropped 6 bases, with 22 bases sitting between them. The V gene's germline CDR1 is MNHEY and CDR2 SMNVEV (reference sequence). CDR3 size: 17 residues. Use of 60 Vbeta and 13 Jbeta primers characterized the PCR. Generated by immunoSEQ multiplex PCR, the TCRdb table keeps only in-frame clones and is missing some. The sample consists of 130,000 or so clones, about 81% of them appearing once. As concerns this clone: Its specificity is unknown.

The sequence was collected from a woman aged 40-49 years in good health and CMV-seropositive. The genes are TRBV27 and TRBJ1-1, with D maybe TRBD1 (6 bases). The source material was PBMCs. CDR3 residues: CASSLVQTGGASAEAFF. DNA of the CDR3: TGTGCCAGCAGTTTAGTTCAGACTGGGGGCGCATCAGCTGAAGCTTTCTTT.